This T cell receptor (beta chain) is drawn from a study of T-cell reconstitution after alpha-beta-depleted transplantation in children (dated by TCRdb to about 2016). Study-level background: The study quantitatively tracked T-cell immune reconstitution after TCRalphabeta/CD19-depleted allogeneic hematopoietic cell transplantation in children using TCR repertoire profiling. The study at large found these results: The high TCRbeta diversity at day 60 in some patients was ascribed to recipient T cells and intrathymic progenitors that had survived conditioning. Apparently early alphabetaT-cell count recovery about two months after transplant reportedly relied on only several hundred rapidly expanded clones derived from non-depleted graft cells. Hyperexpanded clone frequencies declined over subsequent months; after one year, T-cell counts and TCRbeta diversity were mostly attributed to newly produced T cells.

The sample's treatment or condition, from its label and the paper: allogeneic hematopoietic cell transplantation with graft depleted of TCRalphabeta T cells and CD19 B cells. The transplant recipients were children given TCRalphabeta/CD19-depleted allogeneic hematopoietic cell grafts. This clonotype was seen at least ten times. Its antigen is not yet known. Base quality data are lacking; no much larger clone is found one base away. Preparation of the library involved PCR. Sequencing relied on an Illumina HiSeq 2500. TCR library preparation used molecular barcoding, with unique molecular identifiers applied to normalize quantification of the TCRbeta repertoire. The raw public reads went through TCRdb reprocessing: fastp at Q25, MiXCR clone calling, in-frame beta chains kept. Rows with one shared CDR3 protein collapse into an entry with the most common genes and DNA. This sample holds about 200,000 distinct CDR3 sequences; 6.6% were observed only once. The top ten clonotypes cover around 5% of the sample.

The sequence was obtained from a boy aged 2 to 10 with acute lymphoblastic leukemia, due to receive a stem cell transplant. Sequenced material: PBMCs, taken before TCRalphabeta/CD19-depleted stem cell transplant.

CDR3 protein: CASSFVGLAGTIDEQYF. The bases are TGTGCCAGCAGTTTTGTAGGGCTAGCGGGAACTATCGACGAGCAGTACTTC. The chain links TRBV28 with TRBJ2-7; 9 central nucleotides agree with TRBD2. Measured from the cysteine to the phenylalanine, the CDR3 is 17 residues long. The read is trimmed to its CDR3 DNA, 51 bases read in frame from base 1. The germline V gene specifies MDHEN as CDR1 and SYDVKM as CDR2. V has 3 bases trimmed and J has 5 bases trimmed; junction bases matching no gene number 14.